The sequence of this T cell receptor (beta chain) was determined in a study of blood T cell repertoires in COVID-19. Whole-study context: Donors in the United States, Italy and Spain gave samples during acute or convalescent COVID-19. The analysed material was cDNA or gDNA that came from T cells, B-cell-depleted T cells, or PBMCs.

Clones were read by immunoSEQ multiplex PCR, and TCRdb kept only the in-frame ones, dropping some. The profile shows a few hundred thousand clones, 87% of them singletons. There are a few counts of this clone. Donors were grouped by their self-reported clinical history. The clonotype was recovered from a woman aged 18-29 years who had recovered from COVID-19. Source material: PBMCs or T cells enriched from blood (not recorded which).

The CDR3 nucleotides read TGTGCCACCTCCCGGGGGAACACTGAAGCTTTCTTT. Amino acid sequence: CATSRGNTEAFF. The chain links TRBV12-3 or TRBV12-4 to TRBJ1-1; D is ambiguous. Trimming took 10 bases from V and 1 from J, leaving 10 bases between them. The CDR3 covers 12 residues.